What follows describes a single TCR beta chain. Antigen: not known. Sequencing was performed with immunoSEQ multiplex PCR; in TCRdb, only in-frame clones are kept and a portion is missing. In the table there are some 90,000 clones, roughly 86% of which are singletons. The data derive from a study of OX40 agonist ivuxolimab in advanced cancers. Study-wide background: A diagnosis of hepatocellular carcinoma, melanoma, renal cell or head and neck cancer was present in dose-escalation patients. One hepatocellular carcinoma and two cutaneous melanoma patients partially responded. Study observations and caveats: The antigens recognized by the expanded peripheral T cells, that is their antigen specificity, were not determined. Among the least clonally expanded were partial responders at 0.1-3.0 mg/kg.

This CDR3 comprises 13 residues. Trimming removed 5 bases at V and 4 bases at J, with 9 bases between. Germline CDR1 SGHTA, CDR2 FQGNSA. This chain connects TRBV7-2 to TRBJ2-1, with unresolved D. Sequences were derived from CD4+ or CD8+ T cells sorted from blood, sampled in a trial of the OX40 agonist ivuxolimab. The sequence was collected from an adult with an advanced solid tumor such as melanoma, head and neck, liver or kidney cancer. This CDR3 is CASSPQSYNEQFF. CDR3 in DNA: TGTGCCAGCAGCCCCCAGAGTTACAATGAGCAGTTCTTC.